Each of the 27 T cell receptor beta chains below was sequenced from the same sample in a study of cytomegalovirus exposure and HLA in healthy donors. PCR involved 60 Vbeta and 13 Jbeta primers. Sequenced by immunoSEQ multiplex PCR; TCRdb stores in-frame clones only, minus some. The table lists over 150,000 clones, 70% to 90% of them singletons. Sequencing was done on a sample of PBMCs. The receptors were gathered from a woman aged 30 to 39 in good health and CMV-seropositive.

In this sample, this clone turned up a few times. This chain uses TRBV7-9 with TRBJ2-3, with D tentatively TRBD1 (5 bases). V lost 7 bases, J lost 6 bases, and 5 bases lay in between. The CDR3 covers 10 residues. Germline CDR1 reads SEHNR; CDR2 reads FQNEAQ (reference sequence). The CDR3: CASTGDTQYF. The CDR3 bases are TGTGCCAGCACAGGGGATACGCAGTATTTT.

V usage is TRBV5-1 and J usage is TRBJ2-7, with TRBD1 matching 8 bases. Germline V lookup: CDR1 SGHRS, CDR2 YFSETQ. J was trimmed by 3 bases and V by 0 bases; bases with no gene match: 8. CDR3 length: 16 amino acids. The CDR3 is CASSLAPTGDLYEQYF. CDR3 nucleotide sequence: TGCGCCAGCAGCTTGGCACCGACAGGGGACCTCTACGAGCAGTACTTC.

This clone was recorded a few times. The DNA for the CDR3 is TGTGCCAGCAGCGTAGCATTACTACAGGGGGCTGGCGGGGAGCTGTTTTTT. It is translated as CASSVALLQGAGGELFF. The V call is TRBV9, the J call TRBJ2-2, with 9 bases fitting TRBD1. CDR1 is SGDLS, CDR2 YYNGEE, per germline. V gave up 0 bases and J gave up 7 bases; unmatched junction bases: 10. This CDR3 comprises 17 residues.

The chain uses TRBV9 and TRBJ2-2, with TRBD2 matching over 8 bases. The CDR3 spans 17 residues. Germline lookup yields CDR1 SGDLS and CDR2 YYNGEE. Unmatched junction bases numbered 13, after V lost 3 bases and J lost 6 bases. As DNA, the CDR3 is TGTGCCAGCAGCGCATCTACCGGGGGGGCAAATGCCGGGGAGCTGTTTTTT. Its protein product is CASSASTGGANAGELFF.

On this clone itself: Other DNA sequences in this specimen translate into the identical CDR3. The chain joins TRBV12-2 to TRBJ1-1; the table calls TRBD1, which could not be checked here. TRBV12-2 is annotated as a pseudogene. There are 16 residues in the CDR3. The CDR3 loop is CASRLITRGWNTEAFF. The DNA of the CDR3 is TGTGCAAGTCGCCTGATCACCAGGGGCTGGAACACTGAAGCTTTCTTT.

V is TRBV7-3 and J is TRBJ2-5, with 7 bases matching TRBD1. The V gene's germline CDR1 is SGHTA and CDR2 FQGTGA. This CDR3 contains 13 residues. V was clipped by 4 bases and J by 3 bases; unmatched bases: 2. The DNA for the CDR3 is TGTGCCAGCAGCTACAGGGGTAAAGAGACCCAGTACTTC. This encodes CASSYRGKETQYF.

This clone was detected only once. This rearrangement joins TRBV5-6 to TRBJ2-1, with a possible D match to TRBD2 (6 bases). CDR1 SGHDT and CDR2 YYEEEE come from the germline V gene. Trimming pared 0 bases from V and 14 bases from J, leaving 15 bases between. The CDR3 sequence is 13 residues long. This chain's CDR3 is CASSLAAGEDKFF. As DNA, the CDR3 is TGTGCCAGCAGCTTGGCAGCCGGGGAGGATAAGTTCTTC.

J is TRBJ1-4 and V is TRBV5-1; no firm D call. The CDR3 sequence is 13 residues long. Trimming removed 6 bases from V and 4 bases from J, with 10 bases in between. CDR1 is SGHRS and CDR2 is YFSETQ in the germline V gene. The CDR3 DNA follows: TGCGCCAGCATGGCGTCGGGTAATGAAAAACTGTTTTTT. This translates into CASMASGNEKLFF.

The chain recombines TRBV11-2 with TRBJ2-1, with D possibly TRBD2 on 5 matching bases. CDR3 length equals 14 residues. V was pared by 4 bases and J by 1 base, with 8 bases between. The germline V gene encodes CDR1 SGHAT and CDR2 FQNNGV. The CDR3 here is CASSSERSYNEQFF. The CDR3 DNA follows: TGTGCCAGCAGCTCAGAGCGGTCCTACAATGAGCAGTTCTTC.

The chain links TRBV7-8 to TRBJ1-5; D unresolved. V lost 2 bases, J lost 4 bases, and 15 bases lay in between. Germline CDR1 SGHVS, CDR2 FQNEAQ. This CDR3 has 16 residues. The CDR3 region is CASSLFTEPWNQPQHF. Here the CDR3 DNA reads TGTGCCAGCAGCTTATTCACAGAACCTTGGAATCAGCCCCAGCATTTT.

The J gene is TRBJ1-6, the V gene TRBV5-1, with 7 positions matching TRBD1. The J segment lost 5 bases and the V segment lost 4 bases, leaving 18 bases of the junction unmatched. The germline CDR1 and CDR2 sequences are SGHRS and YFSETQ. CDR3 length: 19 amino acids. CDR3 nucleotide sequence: TGCGCCAGCAGCCCCCGCCCGGGACAAGGGGGCTTAGATAATTCACCCCTCCACTTT. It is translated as CASSPRPGQGGLDNSPLHF.

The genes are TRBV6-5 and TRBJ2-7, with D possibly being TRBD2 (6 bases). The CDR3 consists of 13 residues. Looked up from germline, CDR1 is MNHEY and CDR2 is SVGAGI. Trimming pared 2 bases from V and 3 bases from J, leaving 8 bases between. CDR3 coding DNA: TGTGCCAGCAGTTACAGGGGACTCTACGAGCAGTACTTC. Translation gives CASSYRGLYEQYF.

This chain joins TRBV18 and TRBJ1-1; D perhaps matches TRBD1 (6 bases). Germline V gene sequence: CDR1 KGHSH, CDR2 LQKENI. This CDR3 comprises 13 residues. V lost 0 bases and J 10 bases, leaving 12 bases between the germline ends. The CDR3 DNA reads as TGTGCCAGCTCACCACCGGGGAGGGGGGGAGCTTTCTTT. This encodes CASSPPGRGGAFF.

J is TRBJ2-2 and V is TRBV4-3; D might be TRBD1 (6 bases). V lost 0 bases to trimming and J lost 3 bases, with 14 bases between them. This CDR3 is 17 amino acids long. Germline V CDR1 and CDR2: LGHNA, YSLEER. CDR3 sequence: CASSQDRGYADTGELFF. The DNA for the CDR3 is TGCGCCAGCAGCCAAGACAGGGGTTACGCGGACACCGGGGAGCTGTTTTTT.

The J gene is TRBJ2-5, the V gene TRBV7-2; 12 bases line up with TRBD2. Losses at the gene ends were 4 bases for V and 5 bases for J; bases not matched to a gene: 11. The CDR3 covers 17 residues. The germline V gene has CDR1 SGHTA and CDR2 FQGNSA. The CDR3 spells CASSSSGGAGAAETQYF. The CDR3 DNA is TGTGCCAGCAGCTCTAGCGGGGGGGCCGGGGCAGCGGAGACCCAGTACTTC.

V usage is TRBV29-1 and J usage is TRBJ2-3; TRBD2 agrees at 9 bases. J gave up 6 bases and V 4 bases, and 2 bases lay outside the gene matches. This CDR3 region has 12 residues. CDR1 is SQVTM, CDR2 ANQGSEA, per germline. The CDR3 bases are TGCAGCGTTGGGACTAGCGTGGATACGCAGTATTTT. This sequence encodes CSVGTSVDTQYF.

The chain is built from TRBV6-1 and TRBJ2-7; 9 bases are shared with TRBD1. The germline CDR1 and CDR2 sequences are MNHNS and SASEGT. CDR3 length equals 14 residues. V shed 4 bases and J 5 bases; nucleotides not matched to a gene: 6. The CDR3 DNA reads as TGTGCCAGCAGTGTGGGACAGGGACTCGACGAGCAGTACTTC. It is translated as CASSVGQGLDEQYF.

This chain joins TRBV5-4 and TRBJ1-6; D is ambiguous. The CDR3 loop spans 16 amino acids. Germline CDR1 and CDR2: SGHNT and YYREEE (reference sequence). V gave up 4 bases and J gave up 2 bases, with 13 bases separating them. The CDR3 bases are TGTGCCAGCAGCGCGTACACCGGGACCTATAATTCACCCCTCCACTTT. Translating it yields CASSAYTGTYNSPLHF.

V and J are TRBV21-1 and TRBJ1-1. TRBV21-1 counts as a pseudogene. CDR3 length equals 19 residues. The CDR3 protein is CASSKSLAGPPGENTEAFF. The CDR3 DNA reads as TGTGCCAGCAGCAAATCGCTTGCGGGGCCCCCTGGAGAGAACACTGAAGCTTTCTTT.

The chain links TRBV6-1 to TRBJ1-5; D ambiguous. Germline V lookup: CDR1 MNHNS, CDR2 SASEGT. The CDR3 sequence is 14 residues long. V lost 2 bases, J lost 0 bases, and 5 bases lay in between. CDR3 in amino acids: CASSERSSNQPQHF. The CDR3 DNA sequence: TGTGCCAGCAGTGAACGGTCTAGCAATCAGCCCCAGCATTTT.

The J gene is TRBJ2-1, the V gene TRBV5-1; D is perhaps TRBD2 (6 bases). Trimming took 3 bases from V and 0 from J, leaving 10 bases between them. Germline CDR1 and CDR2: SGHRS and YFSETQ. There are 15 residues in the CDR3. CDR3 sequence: CASSSGEVSYNEQFF. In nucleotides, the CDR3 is TGCGCCAGCAGCTCGGGGGAAGTCTCCTACAATGAGCAGTTCTTC. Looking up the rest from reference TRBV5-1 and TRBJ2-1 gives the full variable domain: KAGVTQTPRYLIKTRGQQVTLSCSPISGHRSVSWYQQTPGQGLQFLFEYFSETQRNKGNFPGRFSGRQFSNSRSEMNVSTLELGDSALYLCASSSGEVSYNEQFFGPGTRLTVL.

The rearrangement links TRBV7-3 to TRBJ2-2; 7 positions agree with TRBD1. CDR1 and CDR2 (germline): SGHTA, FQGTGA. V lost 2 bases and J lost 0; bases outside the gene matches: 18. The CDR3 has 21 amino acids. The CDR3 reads CASSLLRRQGELPPNTGELFF. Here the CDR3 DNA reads TGTGCCAGCAGCTTATTGCGTCGGCAGGGGGAGCTGCCCCCGAACACCGGGGAGCTGTTTTTT.

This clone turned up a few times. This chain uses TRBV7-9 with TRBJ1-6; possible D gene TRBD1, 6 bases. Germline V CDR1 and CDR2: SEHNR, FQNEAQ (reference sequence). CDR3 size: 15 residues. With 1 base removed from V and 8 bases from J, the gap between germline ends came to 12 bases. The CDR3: CASSLVSRGDSPLHF. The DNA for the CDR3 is TGTGCCAGCAGCTTAGTCTCCAGGGGCGATTCACCCCTCCACTTT.

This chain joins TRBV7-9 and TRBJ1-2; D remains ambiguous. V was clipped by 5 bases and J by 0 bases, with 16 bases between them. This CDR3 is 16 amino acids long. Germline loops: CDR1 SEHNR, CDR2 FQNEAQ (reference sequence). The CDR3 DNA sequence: TGTGCCAGCAGCCACGATACGGGTTCCCCTAACTATGGCTACACCTTC. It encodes CASSHDTGSPNYGYTF.

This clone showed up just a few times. In DNA, the CDR3 is TGCGCCAGCAGCTTAACTAGCGACTCCTACAATGAGCAGTTCTTC. This codes for CASSLTSDSYNEQFF. This rearrangement joins TRBV5-1 to TRBJ2-1; 7 nucleotides match TRBD2. Germline-derived CDR1 and CDR2 are SGHRS and YFSETQ. V shed 2 bases and J 0 bases; nucleotides not matched to a gene: 2. CDR3 length: 15 amino acids.

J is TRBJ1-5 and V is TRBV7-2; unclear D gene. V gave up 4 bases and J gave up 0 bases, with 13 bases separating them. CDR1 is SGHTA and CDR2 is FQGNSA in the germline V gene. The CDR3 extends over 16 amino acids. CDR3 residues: CASSSPAGNSNQPQHF. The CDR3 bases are TGTGCCAGCAGCTCCCCCGCGGGAAATAGCAATCAGCCCCAGCATTTT.

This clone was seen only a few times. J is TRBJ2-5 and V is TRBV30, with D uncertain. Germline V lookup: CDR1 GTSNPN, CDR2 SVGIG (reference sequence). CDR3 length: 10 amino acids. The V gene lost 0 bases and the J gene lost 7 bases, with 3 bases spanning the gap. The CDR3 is CAWSVRTQYF. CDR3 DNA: TGTGCCTGGAGTGTGCGGACCCAGTACTTC.